The 17 T cell receptor beta chains given below trace back to one sample, sequenced in a study of metastatic and nonmetastatic thyroid tumors. Each patient went into thyroid surgery without having received any treatment. TCRdb ran MiXCR on the PCR reads. The sample shows 60,000 to 85,000 clones, around 18% of them seen only once. The sequencing input was blood. The receptors shown here come from a female donor with papillary thyroid cancer or a benign thyroid nodule (not recorded which). Some clones in this sample may be carry-over from other donors' samples.

This clone was picked up many times. The chain employs TRBV7-9 and TRBJ2-1; TRBD2 agrees at 7 bases. The CDR3 length is 14 residues. The germline V gene has CDR1 SEHNR and CDR2 FQNEAQ (reference sequence). With 3 bases clipped from V and 11 bases from J, the junction kept 10 bases outside the gene matches. The CDR3 loop reads CASSFSGLDMQQFF. As DNA, the CDR3 is TGTGCCAGCAGCTTTAGCGGACTAGACATGCAGCAGTTCTTC.

In its sample, this clone was seen a few times. The CDR3 here is CASIGGQEQYF. In nucleotides, the CDR3 is TGTGCCAGCATTGGAGGACAGGAGCAGTACTTC. V is TRBV2 and J is TRBJ2-7, with TRBD1 as a possible D gene (6 bases). The CDR3 consists of 11 residues. Germline lookup yields CDR1 SNHLY and CDR2 FYNNEI. With 7 bases removed from V and 7 bases from J, the gap between germline ends came to 11 bases.

The table lists this clone with a few counts. The rearrangement uses TRBV25-1 and TRBJ2-3; D gene ambiguous. Trimming shortened V by 0 bases and J by 8 bases, and 9 bases separated the two germline ends. The CDR3 loop spans 13 amino acids. Germline V gene sequence: CDR1 MGHDK, CDR2 SYGVNS. CDR3 in amino acids: CASSEYVGSTQYF. CDR3 DNA sequence: TGTGCCAGCAGTGAATATGTTGGTAGTACGCAGTATTTT.

In regard to this clone: At one boundary the junction diverges from the germline segment, which might be a read error. The rearrangement joins TRBV12-3 or TRBV12-4 to TRBJ2-5; 7 bases align to TRBD2. The CDR3 is made up of 13 amino acids. The CDR3 loop reads CASRGGTKETHYF. The DNA of the CDR3 is TGTGCCAGCAGGGGAGGGACGAAAGAGACCCATTACTTC.

This clone showed up many times. The chain couples TRBV12-3 or TRBV12-4 to TRBJ2-7, with TRBD1 identical over 10 bases. Germline trimming cut 4 bases from V and 13 bases from J; bases unmatched to any gene: 7. The CDR3 extends over 12 amino acids. CDR3 region: CASSSTGGVCYF. The CDR3 nucleotides are TGTGCCAGCAGTTCGACAGGGGGCGTGTGTTACTTC.

The J gene is TRBJ2-7, the V gene TRBV15; 8 bases line up with TRBD2. Germline CDR1 and CDR2: LNHNV and YYDKDF (reference sequence). V lost 5 bases to trimming and J lost 2 bases; unmatched junction nucleotides: 8. The CDR3 covers 15 residues. As DNA, the CDR3 is TGTGCCACCAGCCCGGGGCGGGGGGTTACCTACGAGCAGTACTTC. Protein: CATSPGRGVTYEQYF.

This clone has ten or more counts. V is TRBV11-2 and J is TRBJ2-7; D unresolved. This CDR3 contains 12 residues. V lost 1 base and J 1 base, leaving 2 bases between the germline ends. Germline CDR1 is SGHAT and CDR2 is FQNNGV. CDR3 protein: CASSLGSYEQYF. In nucleotides, the CDR3 is TGTGCCAGCAGCTTAGGTTCCTACGAGCAGTACTTC.

In this sample, this clone turned up many times. The rearrangement links TRBV19 to TRBJ2-1, with D tentatively TRBD1 or TRBD2 (5 bases each). The CDR3 totals 14 residues. Germline values: CDR1 LNHDA, CDR2 SQIVND (reference sequence). The ends were cut back, 4 bases at V and 7 bases at J, with 14 bases in the middle. CDR3 DNA sequence: TGTGCCAGTAGTACTGGGGGTCTTGCAAATGAGCAGTTCTTC. Its translation is CASSTGGLANEQFF.

This clone was counted between two and nine times. V gene TRBV6-1 combines with J gene TRBJ1-2; D is possibly TRBD1 (5 bases). Trimming cost V 0 bases and J 4 bases, with 15 bases left between them. Germline V gene data show CDR1 as MNHNS and CDR2 as SASEGT. The CDR3 sequence is 16 residues long. The CDR3 is CASSEALVGDSYGYTF. The CDR3 DNA is TGTGCCAGCAGTGAAGCATTAGTAGGGGACTCCTATGGCTACACCTTC.

In its sample, this clone was seen many times. The J gene is TRBJ2-7, the V gene TRBV28; D ambiguous. Per the germline V gene, CDR1 is MDHEN and CDR2 is SYDVKM. The ends were cut back, 2 bases at V and 0 bases at J, with 11 bases in the middle. CDR3 length equals 15 residues. CDR3 sequence (DNA): TGTGCCAGCAGTTTAGCTGGCAAGAGCTCCTACGAGCAGTACTTC. It specifies CASSLAGKSSYEQYF.

Relative to its sample, this clone is medium-sized. The chain combines TRBV4-2 with TRBJ2-6, with D maybe TRBD1 (6 bases). Trimming took off 0 bases at V and 0 bases at J, with 6 bases between the two ends. Germline assignment: CDR1 LGHNA and CDR2 YNFKEQ. The CDR3 runs 16 residues. For the CDR3, the DNA is TGTGCCAGCAGCCAAGAACAGGGCTCTGGGGCCAACGTCCTGACTTTC. Encoded protein: CASSQEQGSGANVLTF.

The CDR3 coding sequence is TGCGCCGGCGCCGTGAAGTCCTTCTACGAGCAGTACTTC. The encoded protein is CAGAVKSFYEQYF. This rearrangement joins TRBV5-1 to TRBJ2-7; D remains ambiguous. Germline CDR1 and CDR2: SGHRS and YFSETQ. There are 13 residues in the CDR3. The V end lost 10 bases, the J end lost 3 bases, and 17 bases lay between the germline ends. Full variable domain (outside the CDR3, taken from reference TRBV5-1 and TRBJ2-7): KAGVTQTPRYLIKTRGQQVTLSCSPISGHRSVSWYQQTPGQGLQFLFEYFSETQRNKGNFPGRFSGRQFSNSRSEMNVSTLELGDSALYLCAGAVKSFYEQYFGPGTRLTVT.

CDR3 amino acids: CASSLEVAVYNEQFF. The CDR3 nucleotides read TGTGCCAGCAGCTTAGAGGTAGCGGTCTACAATGAGCAGTTCTTC. The chain uses TRBV11-2 and TRBJ2-1, with D perhaps matching TRBD2 (6 bases). This CDR3 contains 15 residues. V lost 0 bases and J 3 bases, leaving 9 bases between the germline ends. Per the germline V gene, CDR1 is SGHAT and CDR2 is FQNNGV.

This clone has at least ten counts. The genes are TRBV20-1 and TRBJ2-5; 8 bases map to TRBD2. Germline CDR1 and CDR2: DFQATT and SNEGSKA (reference sequence). This CDR3 has 13 residues. Trimming at V came to 5 bases and at J to 5 bases, leaving 7 bases not matched to a gene. In DNA form, the CDR3 reads TGCAGTGCTGAGAGCGGGAGAGGGGAGACCCAGTACTTC. It codes for CSAESGRGETQYF.

The sample holds a few counts of this clone. V gene TRBV28 combines with J gene TRBJ1-5; the D is unclear. This CDR3 has 14 residues. V gave up 3 bases and J gave up 7 bases, with 13 bases separating them. The V gene's germline CDR1 is MDHEN and CDR2 SYDVKM. The CDR3 bases are TGTGCCAGCAGTTTTATCCTATACGGCCAGCCCCAGCATTTT. Protein product: CASSFILYGQPQHF.

This clone came up many times. This chain uses TRBV30 with TRBJ1-1, with 9 bases fitting TRBD1. Germline CDR1 GTSNPN, CDR2 SVGIG (reference sequence). The CDR3 runs 13 residues. Trimming cost V 2 bases and J 4 bases; bases outside gene matches: 2. The CDR3 region is CAWSMTGGTEAFF. The CDR3 DNA reads as TGTGCCTGGAGTATGACAGGGGGCACTGAAGCTTTCTTT. The entire variable domain, with the rest obtained from reference TRBV30 and TRBJ1-1, is as follows: SQTIHQWPATLVQPVGSPLSLECTVEGTSNPNLYWYRQAAGRGLQLLFYSVGIGQISSEVPQNLSASRPQDRQFILSSKKLLLSDSGFYLCAWSMTGGTEAFFGQGTRLTVV.

This clone was seen a handful of times. The V call is TRBV5-4, the J call TRBJ2-5; D unclear. This CDR3 comprises 11 residues. Germline CDR1 reads SGHNT; CDR2 reads YYREEE (reference sequence). V lost 4 bases and J lost 2, with 3 bases in between. CDR3 amino acids: CASSTQETQYF. The CDR3 DNA reads as TGTGCCAGCAGCACACAAGAGACCCAGTACTTC.